These 20 T cell receptor beta chains were sequenced from one sample in a study of shared clonotypes between healthy human individuals. The method was immunoSEQ multiplex PCR; TCRdb's version includes in-frame clones alone and lacks a portion of them. The top ten hold around 12% of the sample, which has about 530,000 clones, about three quarters seen once. The sequenced material came from PBMCs. The receptors derive from a woman aged 40 to 50 in good health. Some clones in this sample may be carry-over from other donors' samples.

V gene TRBV5-8 combines with J gene TRBJ2-6, with D possibly being TRBD1 (6 bases). From germline, CDR1 is SGHTS and CDR2 YDEGEE. This CDR3 has 18 residues. V was cut by 2 bases and J by 0 bases, with 15 bases left in between. The DNA for the CDR3 is TGTGCCAGCAGCTTACTCGTGGGGGCTGGCTCTGGGGCCAACGTCCTGACTTTC. Its protein is CASSLLVGAGSGANVLTF. The full variable domain, in which reference TRBV5-8 and TRBJ2-6 provide the parts outside the CDR3, is EAGVTQSPTHLIKTRGQQATLRCSPISGHTSVYWYQQALGLGLQFLLWYDEGEERNRGNFPPRFSGRQFPNYSSELNVNALELEDSALYLCASSLLVGAGSGANVLTFGAGSRLTVL.

The CDR3 sequence: CASTFERGPEQYF. The CDR3 coding sequence is TGTGCCAGCACCTTCGAACGGGGTCCCGAGCAGTACTTC. This chain links TRBV2 with TRBJ2-7; possibly TRBD2 for D (5 bases). The CDR3 is 13 amino acids. Trimming took 7 bases from V and 6 from J, leaving 16 bases between them. CDR1 and CDR2 from the germline V gene are SNHLY and FYNNEI.

This clone was observed a single time. The chain recombines TRBV29-1 with TRBJ2-7; D remains unclear. The CDR3 runs 16 residues. Germline CDR1 and CDR2: SQVTM and ANQGSEA. V dropped 6 bases and J dropped 2 bases, with 23 bases sitting between them. CDR3 in DNA: TGCAGCGTCCCCCTGGTGGGTTCCGGCAACCCCTACGAGCAGTACTTC. Translation gives CSVPLVGSGNPYEQYF.

Worth noting for this clone: The junction and the germline gene differ at one end; a read error may be behind it. This sequence joins TRBV5-1 and TRBJ2-3, with D uncertain. Germline CDR1 is SGHRS and CDR2 is YFSETQ. The CDR3 loop spans 15 amino acids. The chain's CDR3 is CAGSNEGWDTDTQYF. CDR3 coding DNA: TGCGCCGGCAGCAATGAAGGTTGGGACACAGATACGCAGTATTTT.

This clone was seen at least ten times. The chain recombines TRBV27 with TRBJ2-7, with TRBD2 matching 7 bases. The CDR3 runs 14 residues. J gave up 4 bases and V 5 bases, and 8 bases lay outside the gene matches. Germline CDR1 MNHEY, CDR2 SMNVEV (reference sequence). The CDR3 spells CASSIKTSSYEQYF. The CDR3 nucleotides read TGTGCCAGCAGTATCAAGACTAGCTCATACGAGCAGTACTTC.

CDR3 amino acids: CASSLAHGGGYNEQFF. CDR3 coding DNA: TGTGCCAGCAGCTTAGCCCACGGAGGGGGCTACAATGAGCAGTTCTTC. The gene calls are TRBV11-2 and TRBJ2-1; D tentatively reads TRBD1 or TRBD2 (6 bases each). CDR1 SGHAT and CDR2 FQNNGV come from the germline V gene. The CDR3 is made up of 16 amino acids. Between the trimmed V and J ends, which lost 1 base and 3 bases, there was a span of 13 bases.

The V and J genes are TRBV4-1 and TRBJ2-3; D call uncertain. V gave up 1 base and J gave up 6 bases, with 8 bases separating them. The germline V gene has CDR1 MGHRA and CDR2 YSYEKL. This CDR3 region has 13 residues. CDR3 DNA sequence: TGCGCCAGCAGCCAAGTCCCTTGGGATACGCAGTATTTT. Amino acids: CASSQVPWDTQYF.

Concerning this clone itself: This likely traces to a read error, being one base from a far larger clone. This sequence joins TRBV30 and TRBJ1-3, with a tentative D call TRBD1 (5 bases). The germline V gene encodes CDR1 GTSNPN and CDR2 SVGIG (reference sequence). V lost 8 bases to trimming and J lost 3 bases, with 14 bases between them. The CDR3 is made up of 13 amino acids. Here the CDR3 DNA reads TGTGCCCAGGTGGGGGTATTTGGAAACACCATATATTTT. Residues: CAQVGVFGNTIYF.

This chain uses TRBV4-3 with TRBJ1-2, with TRBD1 identical over 7 bases. The germline V gene has CDR1 LGHNA and CDR2 YSLEER. V trimming: 0 bases; J trimming: 4 bases; junction bases outside the gene matches: 5. CDR3 length: 15 residues. The CDR3 DNA sequence: TGCGCCAGCAGCCAAGAACGGGACAGCCTCTATGGCTACACCTTC. Protein: CASSQERDSLYGYTF.

This chain joins TRBV2 and TRBJ1-2; 7 nucleotides match TRBD1. The V gene end was trimmed by 4 bases and the J gene end by 7 bases; junction bases not matched to a gene: 3. The CDR3 is made up of 12 amino acids. Germline V gives CDR1 SNHLY, CDR2 FYNNEI. The CDR3 region has the DNA TGTGCCAGCAGTGGGACAGGCATTGGCTACACCTTC. Translation gives CASSGTGIGYTF.

This clone showed up many times. The rearrangement joins TRBV11-2 to TRBJ2-5; 13 bases agree with TRBD2. Germline lookup yields CDR1 SGHAT and CDR2 FQNNGV. CDR3 size: 16 residues. The V segment lost 5 bases and the J segment 5 bases; nucleotides outside the gene matches: 8. In nucleotides, the CDR3 is TGTGCCAGCAGCCCCGGGACTAGCGGGATAGGGGAGACCCAGTACTTC. As protein: CASSPGTSGIGETQYF.

The V and J genes are TRBV5-1 and TRBJ2-5; D is perhaps TRBD1 or TRBD2 (5 bases each). This CDR3 comprises 16 residues. Trimming removed 2 bases from V and 5 bases from J, with 19 bases in between. Germline V gives CDR1 SGHRS, CDR2 YFSETQ. The CDR3, as DNA: TGCGCCAGCAGCTTTGGGGGAGTCTCAAACTGGGAGACCCAGTACTTC. This gives the protein CASSFGGVSNWETQYF.

The J gene is TRBJ2-5, the V gene TRBV7-9, with 10 bases lining up with TRBD2. This CDR3 is 16 amino acids long. Germline loops: CDR1 SEHNR, CDR2 FQNEAQ (reference sequence). The J segment lost 5 bases and the V segment lost 2 bases, leaving 8 bases of the junction unmatched. The CDR3 DNA follows: TGTGCCAGCAGCTTATTGGGAATGGGACTAGCGGAGACCCAGTACTTC. Translated: CASSLLGMGLAETQYF. Full variable domain (remainder filled in from reference TRBV7-9 and TRBJ2-5): DTGVSQNPRHKITKRGQNVTFRCDPISEHNRLYWYRQTLGQGPEFLTYFQNEAQLEKSRLLSDRFSAERPKGSFSTLEIQRTEQGDSAMYLCASSLLGMGLAETQYFGPGTRLLVL.

This chain uses TRBV2 with TRBJ1-5; D is ambiguous. The CDR3 loop spans 13 amino acids. The V gene's germline CDR1 is SNHLY and CDR2 FYNNEI. With 6 bases removed from V and 0 bases from J, the gap between germline ends came to 6 bases. The CDR3 here is CASSLNSNQPQHF. CDR3 in DNA: TGTGCCAGCAGCCTCAATAGCAATCAGCCCCAGCATTTT.

This sequence joins TRBV11-3 and TRBJ1-1; no reliable D call. CDR1 is SGHNT and CDR2 is YENEEA in the germline V gene. The CDR3 covers 12 residues. Trimming shortened V by 5 bases and J by 1 base, and 5 bases separated the two germline ends. The CDR3: CASSGRNTEAFF. The CDR3 nucleotides read TGTGCCAGCAGCGGGCGGAACACTGAAGCTTTCTTT.

This chain uses TRBV4-2 with TRBJ2-1; D may be TRBD1 or TRBD2 (6 bases each). Germline CDR1 reads LGHNA; CDR2 reads YNFKEQ. V was cut by 4 bases and J by 8 bases, with 18 bases left in between. This CDR3 has 15 amino acids. The CDR3 sequence is CASSLERGARDEQFF. The CDR3 DNA is TGTGCCAGCAGCCTCGAAAGGGGGGCTCGCGATGAGCAGTTCTTC.

V and J are TRBV28 and TRBJ1-2; no firm D call. This CDR3 has 12 residues. Germline V gives CDR1 MDHEN, CDR2 SYDVKM. Deletions cut 3 bases from V and 8 bases from J, with 10 bases between. CDR3 in amino acids: CASSLDGWGYTF. CDR3 sequence (DNA): TGTGCCAGCAGTTTGGACGGGTGGGGCTACACCTTC.

This chain uses TRBV7-8 with TRBJ1-5; 7 positions match TRBD1. Germline V gene lookup returns CDR1 SGHVS and CDR2 FQNEAQ. The V gene end was trimmed by 5 bases and the J gene end by 5 bases; junction bases not matched to a gene: 6. This CDR3 has 14 residues. DNA for the CDR3: TGTGCCAGCAGCGACTACAGGGGTTATCAGCCCCAGCATTTT. This codes for CASSDYRGYQPQHF.

V gene TRBV2 combines with J gene TRBJ2-5; 8 bases fit TRBD1. CDR3 size: 13 residues. Trimming at V came to 10 bases and at J to 1 base, leaving 5 bases not matched to a gene. Germline V gene lookup returns CDR1 SNHLY and CDR2 FYNNEI. Here the CDR3 reads CATSRGLQETQYF. DNA of the CDR3: TGTGCCACTTCCAGGGGGCTCCAAGAGACCCAGTACTTC.

The gene calls are TRBV5-1 and TRBJ1-2; 7 bases agree with TRBD1. The length of the CDR3 is 16 residues. Per the germline V gene, CDR1 is SGHRS and CDR2 is YFSETQ. Losses at the gene ends were 4 bases for V and 4 bases for J; bases not matched to a gene: 13. In DNA form, the CDR3 reads TGCGCCAGCAGCCCAAGGACAGGCGAGGGTAGCTATGGCTACACCTTC. This encodes CASSPRTGEGSYGYTF.